Listed below are T cell receptor beta chains from one sample, sequenced in a study of control samples from healthy donors and cancer patients. The repertoire was sequenced with immunoSEQ multiplex PCR; TCRdb's copy has only in-frame clones and lacks some. The repertoire includes 200,000 to 250,000 clones, 85% to 95% of them detected once, and 1.5% sits in the top ten. Sequenced material: blood. These receptor sequences come from a man aged 50-59 years in good health. CDR3s include the opening cysteine and the closing phenylalanine or tryptophan. The D gene is left open where the match is weak.

V gene: TRBV19; J gene: TRBJ1-5; D gene: -; CDR3 DNA: TGTGCCAGTAGTATCTCAGAGCCCTCCAATCAGCCCCAGCATTTT; CDR3 protein: CASSISEPSNQPQHF
V gene: TRBV29-1; J gene: TRBJ1-2; D gene: -; CDR3 DNA: TGCAGCGTTGTTCAGGCGCTCAACTATGGCTACACCTTC; CDR3 protein: CSVVQALNYGYTF
V gene: TRBV28; J gene: TRBJ1-2; D gene: TRBD1; CDR3 DNA: TGTGCCAGCAGTTTAACCGGGACAGGGGATGGCTACACCTTC; CDR3 protein: CASSLTGTGDGYTF
V gene: TRBV28; J gene: TRBJ2-2; D gene: TRBD2; CDR3 DNA: TGTGCCAGCAGTTTAGGGGTGGTCCGGGAGGCCGGGGAGCTGTTTTTT; CDR3 protein: CASSLGVVREAGELFF
V gene: TRBV9; J gene: TRBJ1-1; D gene: -; CDR3 DNA: TGTGCCAGCAGCTGGGGCGACGCTGAAGCTTTCTTT; CDR3 protein: CASSWGDAEAFF
V gene: TRBV9; J gene: TRBJ1-1; D gene: TRBD1; CDR3 DNA: TGTGCCAGCAGCCCCCAGACAGGGATCTTAACTGAAGCTTTCTTT; CDR3 protein: CASSPQTGILTEAFF
V gene: TRBV5-4; J gene: TRBJ2-1; D gene: -; CDR3 DNA: TGTGCCAGCAGCTTGGTAGTAGGTGAGCAGTTCTTC; CDR3 protein: CASSLVVGEQFF
V gene: TRBV5-1; J gene: TRBJ2-3; D gene: TRBD1; CDR3 DNA: TGCGCCAGCAGCTTGCCAGGGGGCGGTACAGATACGCAGTATTTT; CDR3 protein: CASSLPGGGTDTQYF
V gene: TRBV3-1/TRBV3-2; J gene: TRBJ2-1; D gene: -; CDR3 DNA: TGTGCCAGCAGCCAAGCGGTACCTTCCGTCGGTGAGCAGTTCTTC; CDR3 protein: CASSQAVPSVGEQFF
V gene: TRBV9; J gene: TRBJ2-1; D gene: TRBD2; CDR3 DNA: TGTGCCAGCAGCCCCGGGCCAGCGGGGGGGCCCGGTGAGCAGTTCTTC; CDR3 protein: CASSPGPAGGPGEQFF
V gene: TRBV19; J gene: TRBJ2-7; D gene: -; CDR3 DNA: TGTGCCAGTAGTAGCACAATCCAGGAGCAGTACTTC; CDR3 protein: CASSSTIQEQYF
V gene: TRBV3-1/TRBV3-2; J gene: TRBJ1-1; D gene: -; CDR3 DNA: TGTGCCAGCAGCGCCACCGCCAGGGCCACTGAAGCTTTCTTT; CDR3 protein: CASSATARATEAFF
V gene: TRBV4-2; J gene: TRBJ2-7; D gene: -; CDR3 DNA: TGTGCCAGCAGCCAAAGGACATTCTCACTGGGATACGAGCAGTACTTC; CDR3 protein: CASSQRTFSLGYEQYF
V gene: TRBV5-4; J gene: TRBJ1-2; D gene: -; CDR3 DNA: TGTGCCAGCAGCTCTGACTCTAAGTATGGCTACACCTTC; CDR3 protein: CASSSDSKYGYTF
V gene: TRBV3-1/TRBV3-2; J gene: TRBJ1-5; D gene: TRBD1; CDR3 DNA: TGTGCCAGCAGTCCGGGACAGGGGTTTCAGCCCCAGCATTTT; CDR3 protein: CASSPGQGFQPQHF
V gene: TRBV11-1; J gene: TRBJ1-1; D gene: -; CDR3 DNA: TGTGCCAGCAGCTTAGCAGGATCCCGTACCGAAGCTTTCTTT; CDR3 protein: CASSLAGSRTEAFF
V gene: TRBV6-1; J gene: TRBJ2-3; D gene: -; CDR3 DNA: TGTGCCAGCAGTGAAGAGTCTAGCACAGATACGCAGTATTTT; CDR3 protein: CASSEESSTDTQYF
V gene: TRBV5-6; J gene: TRBJ1-1; D gene: TRBD1; CDR3 DNA: TGTGCCAGCGGACCCCGGGGACAGGGTCGTGGTGAAGCTTTCTTT; CDR3 protein: CASGPRGQGRGEAFF
V gene: TRBV5-1; J gene: TRBJ1-5; D gene: TRBD1; CDR3 DNA: TGCGCCAGCAGCCCCGGGACAGTCAATCAGCCCCAGCATTTT; CDR3 protein: CASSPGTVNQPQHF